One sample yielded the 8 T cell receptor beta chains listed below, sequenced in a study of CD8+CD57+ T cells in acquired aplastic anemia. Genomic DNA, serving as template, underwent TCR beta VDJ and CDR3 profiling. TCRdb re-called the reads through MiXCR, storing one row per CDR3 protein. The sample lists roughly 420,000 distinct CDR3 sequences; around 68% were seen once. The sequenced sample consisted of sorted CD4+, CD8+, or CD8+CD57+ T cells (not recorded which) from PBMCs. The receptors stem from a human donor in good health, serving as a control.

The V gene is TRBV12-3 or TRBV12-4, the J gene TRBJ1-2; D unclear. The V and J ends lost 5 bases and 5 bases respectively, with 18 bases between them. The CDR3 is made up of 15 amino acids. CDR3 DNA: TGTGCCAGCAGTAAAGAATCGGGCATCGTTTATGGCTACACCTTC. Amino acids: CASSKESGIVYGYTF.

The genes are TRBV5-1 and TRBJ1-4; D ambiguous. Germline V gives CDR1 SGHRS, CDR2 YFSETQ. The V end was cut by 4 bases, the J end by 11 bases, with 15 bases between. This CDR3 region has 13 residues. The CDR3: CASSPSSYYKLFF. CDR3 DNA: TGCGCCAGCAGCCCGTCATCGTACTACAAACTGTTTTTT. The full variable domain, rest sourced from reference TRBV5-1 and TRBJ1-4, is KAGVTQTPRYLIKTRGQQVTLSCSPISGHRSVSWYQQTPGQGLQFLFEYFSETQRNKGNFPGRFSGRQFSNSRSEMNVSTLELGDSALYLCASSPSSYYKLFFGSGTQLSVL.

The sample holds many counts of this clonotype. The chain uses TRBV7-2 and TRBJ2-2; D remains unclear. Germline CDR1 is SGHTA and CDR2 is FQGNSA. Deletions cut 3 bases from V and 1 base from J, with 12 bases between. The CDR3 runs 16 residues. As DNA, the CDR3 is TGTGCCAGCAGCTTGGCCCCCGTGGGGAACACCGGGGAGCTGTTTTTT. This sequence encodes CASSLAPVGNTGELFF.

On this clonotype: An end of the junction differs from the germline gene, which may be a read error. The chain employs TRBV7-2 and TRBJ2-5, with 7 nucleotides matching TRBD1. Germline CDR1 and CDR2: SGHTA and FQGNSA. This CDR3 comprises 14 residues. The CDR3 bases are TGTGCCAGCAACCCCGGACAGGCATACAGATACGCAGAATTC. It encodes CASNPGQAYRYAEF.

The table lists this clonotype with a count of one. No conserved phenylalanine or tryptophan is present at the end of the CDR3, so a read error is the likely explanation. The rearrangement joins TRBV7-2 to TRBJ2-7; TRBD2 matches at 7 bases. Germline-derived CDR1 and CDR2 are SGHTA and FQGNSA. Losses at the gene ends were 2 bases for V and 8 bases for J; bases not matched to a gene: 6. The CDR3 contains 13 residues. CDR3 in DNA: TGTGCCAGCAGCTTACGGGGGAGGGAGCAGCAGTACGGC. Protein product: CASSLRGREQQYG.

This clonotype was detected only a few times. The chain is built from TRBV29-1 and TRBJ1-2; D might be TRBD1 (6 bases). V lost 3 bases to trimming and J lost 4 bases, with 12 bases between them. This CDR3 is built from 13 residues. Germline values: CDR1 SQVTM, CDR2 ANQGSEA. In DNA form, the CDR3 reads TGCAGCGTTGATCCCCGGGACACCTATGGCTACACCTTC. Protein sequence: CSVDPRDTYGYTF.

This clonotype occurred many times. V gene TRBV7-6 combines with J gene TRBJ1-5; possible D gene TRBD1, 5 bases. The V end lost 3 bases, the J end lost 4 bases, and 13 bases lay between the germline ends. The length of the CDR3 is 15 residues. Germline CDR1 is SGHVS and CDR2 is FNYEAQ. The CDR3 nucleotides read TGTGCCAGCAGCTTTACGGCAGGGACTAATCAGCCCCAGCATTTT. It codes for CASSFTAGTNQPQHF.

A word on this clonotype: Since a much larger clone is just one base distant, this may be a read error. Without the conserved terminal phenylalanine or tryptophan, this CDR3 likely stems from a read error. The chain employs TRBV4-2 and TRBJ1-1; D unresolved. The CDR3 spans 14 residues. Trimming took 1 base from V and 0 from J, leaving 6 bases between them. Germline lookup yields CDR1 LGHNA and CDR2 YNFKEQ. The CDR3 protein is CASSQGGLNTEAFL. The CDR3, as DNA: TGTGCCAGCAGCCAAGGAGGATTGAACACTGAAGCTTTCCTT.